The clone carrying this TCR beta chain was picked up a small number of times. No antigen is known for it. As every portion of the isolated RNA was reverse transcribed, the sequencing read expressed TCRB transcripts. TCRdb's table, derived via immunoSEQ multiplex PCR, lists solely in-frame clones and lacks some. There are over 700,000 clones in the sample; roughly a sixth occur only once, and 0.02% to 0.03% lies in the top ten. These data come from a study of beta chain features in type 1 diabetes. The V gene's germline CDR1 is DFQATT and CDR2 SNEGSKA (reference sequence). This CDR3 spans 11 amino acids. CD4+ naive, central memory, regulatory and stem cell-like memory subsets were isolated by sorting on CD45RO/CCR7/CD25/CD127/CD95/CD27. General study findings and limits: Shortening of TCRB CDR3s, moderate but significant, appeared in all four CD4+ subsets of Type 1 diabetes patients. In type 1 diabetes patients, VDJ junctions had fewer insertions; deletions at these junctions were more frequent.

The clonotype comes from a woman younger than 35 in good health. Material for sequencing was naive CD4+ T cells from blood. The rearrangement links TRBV20-1 to TRBJ2-2; D remains ambiguous. The CDR3 DNA reads as TGCGCTACACCGAACACCGGGGAGCTGTTTTTT. Translation: CATPNTGELFF.